These 17 T cell receptor beta chains were sequenced from one sample in a study of vaccination effects on CD4 cells after COVID-19. These receptors' targets are unknown. The ViraFEST assay expanded antigen-specific CD4+ T cells with viral peptide pools before sequencing. When less than 11 days of culture had elapsed, CD4+ T cells were isolated. Participants received two doses of either the BNT162b2 or mRNA-1273 vaccine. Clones were sequenced by immunoSEQ multiplex PCR, and TCRdb holds only the in-frame ones, with some missing. The sample carries tens of thousands of clones, 70% to 90% recorded once. Sequenced here: CD4+ T cells from PBMCs cultured with HCoV-229E spike peptides, sampled after COVID-19 vaccination. These TCRs come from a human donor who received a COVID-19 vaccine.

The rearrangement links TRBV24-1 to TRBJ1-3; no definite D call. Germline assignment: CDR1 KGHDR and CDR2 SFDVKD. The CDR3 is 19 amino acids. Trimming stripped 0 bases from V and 0 bases from J, with 17 bases between. CDR3 DNA: TGTGCCACCAGTGATTTGTATCTTGGCGGACCAAGCTCTGGAAACACCATATATTTT. It specifies CATSDLYLGGPSSGNTIYF.

V usage is TRBV6-5 and J usage is TRBJ1-5, with D possibly being TRBD1 (6 bases). The V and J ends lost 6 bases and 4 bases respectively, with 16 bases between them. Germline CDR1 is MNHEY and CDR2 is SVGAGI. The CDR3 consists of 15 residues. The CDR3 reads CASRRLDSENQPQHF. CDR3 coding DNA: TGTGCCAGCAGACGACTGGACAGCGAGAATCAGCCCCAGCATTTT.

In DNA, the CDR3 is TGTGCCACCAGTGATTTGAGGGACCTCCCTGGAAACACCATATATTTT. It codes for CATSDLRDLPGNTIYF. The J gene is TRBJ1-3, the V gene TRBV24-1; a weak D match, TRBD1 (5 bases). V was shortened by 0 bases and J by 2 bases, with 10 bases between the two germline ends. Germline V lookup: CDR1 KGHDR, CDR2 SFDVKD. The CDR3 is 16 residues long.

The DNA of the CDR3 is TGTGCCAGCAGCCAAGTGGGAGCGGGGGGTCAAGAGACCCAGTACTTC. This encodes CASSQVGAGGQETQYF. V gene TRBV3-1 (or the pseudogene TRBV3-2) combines with J gene TRBJ2-5; the match to TRBD2 covers 9 bases. J lost 2 bases, V lost 1 base, and 5 bases had no gene match. The CDR3 consists of 16 residues. Germline V CDR1 and CDR2: LGHDT, YNNKEL (reference sequence).

The chain combines TRBV6-1 with TRBJ2-1, with D possibly matching TRBD1 (5 bases). V lost 6 bases and J 7 bases, leaving 13 bases between the germline ends. The CDR3 covers 13 residues. Germline V gene lookup returns CDR1 MNHNS and CDR2 SASEGT. CDR3 DNA sequence: TGTGCCAGCAGCCGGTCAGACAGTAATGAGCAGTTCTTC. Its translation is CASSRSDSNEQFF.

The V gene is TRBV29-1, the J gene TRBJ2-2, with D uncertain. CDR3 length: 14 residues. Germline V gene data show CDR1 as SQVTM and CDR2 as ANQGSEA. Trimming shortened V by 7 bases and J by 2 bases, and 14 bases separated the two germline ends. This chain's CDR3 is CSARRQSNTGELFF. CDR3 DNA sequence: TGCAGCGCCCGCCGACAATCAAACACCGGGGAGCTGTTTTTT.

The chain couples TRBV28 to TRBJ1-2; 8 bases are shared with TRBD1. Germline V gene lookup returns CDR1 MDHEN and CDR2 SYDVKM. The CDR3 has 14 residues. V shed 7 bases, J shed 8 bases, and the junction held 12 bases outside the gene matches. This chain's CDR3 is CASKTTTGVRGYTF. The CDR3 bases are TGTGCCAGCAAGACAACGACAGGGGTCCGAGGCTACACCTTC.

The chain combines TRBV21-1 with TRBJ2-7; TRBD1 is the table's D call, not checked against the DNA. TRBV21-1 is a pseudogene. The CDR3 length is 13 residues. The DNA for the CDR3 is TGTGCCAGCAGCATAGGGGGATGGCACGAGCAGTACGTC. Translating gives CASSIGGWHEQYV.

This sequence joins TRBV10-1 and TRBJ2-3; no clear D. V lost 4 bases and J lost 4, with 9 bases in between. Germline-derived CDR1 and CDR2 are WNHNN and SYGVQD (reference sequence). This CDR3 comprises 13 residues. CDR3 protein: CASSGEFSDTQYF. The DNA of the CDR3 is TGCGCCAGCAGTGGAGAGTTTTCAGATACGCAGTATTTT.

V and J are TRBV14 and TRBJ1-1, with 9 bases lining up with TRBD1. J lost 0 bases, V lost 2 bases, and 1 base had no gene match. In germline, CDR1 is SGHDN, CDR2 FVKESK. The CDR3 is 15 residues long. The CDR3 coding sequence is TGTGCCAGCAGCCAATGGACAGGGGTGAACACTGAAGCTTTCTTT. Translation: CASSQWTGVNTEAFF.

The chain joins TRBV5-6 to TRBJ2-3, with 7 nucleotides matching TRBD1. The CDR3 is 15 amino acids. The germline V gene has CDR1 SGHDT and CDR2 YYEEEE. V was pared by 2 bases and J by 0 bases, with 3 bases of the junction left unmatched. CDR3 loop: CASSFGTESTDTQYF. The CDR3 region has the DNA TGTGCCAGCAGCTTCGGGACAGAAAGCACAGATACGCAGTATTTT.

A single count supports this clone. The V and J genes are TRBV10-3 and TRBJ1-1; the D is unclear. Per germline, CDR1 ENHRY and CDR2 SYGVKD. The CDR3 has 14 amino acids. V was trimmed by 6 bases and J by 4 bases, leaving 15 bases between them. CDR3 region: CAIRMTGGGTEAFF. The CDR3 DNA follows: TGTGCCATCAGGATGACTGGAGGAGGCACTGAAGCTTTCTTT.

The gene calls are TRBV6-4 and TRBJ1-2; D possibly corresponds to TRBD1 (5 bases). CDR3 length: 13 amino acids. Germline V gene lookup returns CDR1 MRHNA and CDR2 SNTAGT. V lost 6 bases to trimming and J lost 8 bases, with 16 bases between them. The CDR3 region has the DNA TGTGCCAGCAGAACCGGGACCCGCGGCGGCTACACCTTC. Amino acid sequence: CASRTGTRGGYTF.

This chain links TRBV24-1 with TRBJ2-5; D ambiguous. Germline loops: CDR1 KGHDR, CDR2 SFDVKD. The CDR3 runs 13 residues. The V gene lost 6 bases and the J gene lost 0 bases, with 7 bases spanning the gap. The CDR3 loop reads CATSKTNQETQYF. For the CDR3, the DNA is TGTGCCACCAGTAAGACAAACCAAGAGACCCAGTACTTC.

V and J are TRBV6-6 and TRBJ2-5; possibly TRBD2 for D (7 bases). The CDR3 spans 15 residues. V was trimmed by 8 bases and J by 1 base, leaving 17 bases between them. Looked up from germline, CDR1 is MNHNY and CDR2 is SVGAGI (reference sequence). The CDR3 DNA reads TGTGCCAGCCGAGGACTAGGGGGAACCCAAGAGACCCAGTACTTC. This gives the protein CASRGLGGTQETQYF.

This clone has a handful of counts. This chain uses TRBV19 with TRBJ2-3; D is possibly TRBD1 or TRBD2 (6 bases each). Germline assignment: CDR1 LNHDA and CDR2 SQIVND (reference sequence). Trimming took off 6 bases at V and 7 bases at J, with 14 bases between the two ends. The length of the CDR3 is 13 residues. The DNA for the CDR3 is TGTGCCAGTAGCGAGGGGGGTCCTAATACGCAGTATTTT. Its protein product is CASSEGGPNTQYF.

The chain employs TRBV7-9 and TRBJ1-1; 8 bases are a match to TRBD1. Germline CDR1 SEHNR, CDR2 FQNEAQ (reference sequence). V shed 5 bases, J shed 3 bases, and the junction held 5 bases outside the gene matches. The CDR3 runs to 14 residues. The CDR3 loop is CASSLQGVYTEAFF. In DNA, the CDR3 is TGTGCCAGCAGCCTACAGGGGGTATACACTGAAGCTTTCTTT. Complete variable domain (other parts from reference TRBV7-9 and TRBJ1-1): DTGVSQNPRHKITKRGQNVTFRCDPISEHNRLYWYRQTLGQGPEFLTYFQNEAQLEKSRLLSDRFSAERPKGSFSTLEIQRTEQGDSAMYLCASSLQGVYTEAFFGQGTRLTVV.